The 20 T cell receptor beta chains below were found in one sample sequenced in a study of CD8 T cells in ankylosing spondylitis. TCRdb fed the 5' RACE reads into MiXCR, producing one record per CDR3 protein. This sample carries around 320,000 distinct CDR3 sequences, more than 20% of them seen once, and the ten largest clones take 3.5%. Sequencing was performed on blood, either unsorted or a sorted T cell fraction (not recorded which). Receptors originate from a female donor with ankylosing spondylitis or in good health (not recorded which).

The chain couples TRBV10-3 to TRBJ1-5; maybe TRBD1 (6 bases). This CDR3 is 13 amino acids long. V was cut by 10 bases and J by 3 bases, with 13 bases left in between. Per the germline V gene, CDR1 is ENHRY and CDR2 is SYGVKD. The CDR3 bases are TGTGCCACTCACAGGGAGTACAATCAGCCCCAGCATTTT. Protein: CATHREYNQPQHF.

This clonotype was recorded a few times. The rearrangement joins TRBV7-2 to TRBJ1-1; the D gene is possibly TRBD1 (6 bases). This CDR3 spans 13 amino acids. Trimming pared 4 bases from V and 10 bases from J, leaving 16 bases between. Germline V gene data show CDR1 as SGHTA and CDR2 as FQGNSA. The CDR3 region is CASSSEGGLVAFF. The CDR3 nucleotides are TGTGCCAGCAGCTCCGAAGGGGGATTGGTAGCTTTCTTT.

The V call is TRBV6-2 or TRBV6-3, the J call TRBJ2-7; 11 positions agree with TRBD1. Germline-derived CDR1 and CDR2 are MNHEY and SVGEGT. The V segment lost 10 bases and the J segment 2 bases; nucleotides outside the gene matches: 19. This CDR3 contains 18 residues. The CDR3 sequence: CATRTGGANVGVPYEQYF. In DNA, the CDR3 is TGTGCCACCAGGACAGGGGGCGCGAATGTGGGAGTCCCCTACGAGCAGTACTTC.

In this sample, this clonotype turned up a few times. The chain has TRBV27 and TRBJ1-2; tentative D call: TRBD1 (6 bases). In germline, CDR1 is MNHEY, CDR2 SMNVEV (reference sequence). Between the trimmed V and J ends, which lost 4 bases and 5 bases, there was a span of 17 bases. The CDR3 consists of 15 residues. This CDR3 is CASSWGGGGVYGYTF. The CDR3 nucleotides are TGTGCCAGCAGTTGGGGGGGCGGCGGGGTGTATGGCTACACCTTC.

The chain couples TRBV7-9 to TRBJ1-2, with a possible D match to TRBD1 (5 bases). There are 14 residues in the CDR3. The germline CDR1 and CDR2 sequences are SEHNR and FQNEAQ (reference sequence). Trimming shortened V by 1 base and J by 4 bases, and 10 bases separated the two germline ends. The CDR3 sequence: CASSLVAGTYGYTF. The CDR3 DNA is TGTGCCAGCAGCTTAGTAGCAGGGACCTATGGCTACACCTTC.

This clonotype was detected many times. The CDR3 nucleotides read TGCAGTGCCGACAGGGGCCCAGATACGCAGTATTTT. Translated: CSADRGPDTQYF. This rearrangement joins TRBV20-1 to TRBJ2-3, with 8 bases fitting TRBD1. Germline CDR1 DFQATT, CDR2 SNEGSKA (reference sequence). V was pared by 6 bases and J by 4 bases, with 3 bases of the junction left unmatched. The CDR3 is 12 amino acids.

Ten or more counts support this clonotype. The chain links TRBV7-2 to TRBJ2-7, with D tentatively TRBD2 (6 bases). The CDR3 totals 14 residues. The V gene's germline CDR1 is SGHTA and CDR2 FQGNSA. V lost 1 base to trimming and J lost 4 bases, with 11 bases between them. The CDR3 sequence is CASSLGGLSYEQYF. For the CDR3, the DNA is TGTGCCAGCAGCTTAGGGGGACTCTCGTACGAGCAGTACTTC.

This clonotype has more than one count but fewer than ten. This rearrangement joins TRBV5-1 to TRBJ1-1; a weak D match, TRBD1 (5 bases). The V gene lost 4 bases and the J gene lost 3 bases, with 22 bases spanning the gap. Germline V gene data show CDR1 as SGHRS and CDR2 as YFSETQ. CDR3 size: 17 residues. CDR3 coding DNA: TGCGCCAGCAGCCGAGGGGTGTGGGTACGGTTGGACACTGAAGCTTTCTTT. This sequence encodes CASSRGVWVRLDTEAFF.

In its sample, this clonotype was seen many times. The rearrangement joins TRBV29-1 to TRBJ2-1; D might be TRBD2 (6 bases). The CDR3 runs 13 residues. Germline V CDR1 and CDR2: SQVTM, ANQGSEA. V was clipped by 2 bases and J by 2 bases, with 7 bases between them. The CDR3 DNA reads TGCAGCGTTGAACTAGCGCCCTACAATGAGCAGTTCTTC. As protein: CSVELAPYNEQFF.

This clonotype was observed many times. The chain recombines TRBV29-1 with TRBJ2-5, with 7 bases fitting TRBD1. CDR3 length: 13 amino acids. Germline CDR1 and CDR2: SQVTM and ANQGSEA. Germline trimming cut 8 bases from V and 4 bases from J; bases unmatched to any gene: 10. CDR3 loop: CSSQTGVGETQYF. The CDR3 coding sequence is TGCAGCAGCCAAACAGGGGTGGGAGAGACCCAGTACTTC.

The J gene is TRBJ2-1, the V gene TRBV6-2 or TRBV6-3; D is ambiguous. The germline V gene encodes CDR1 MNHEY and CDR2 SVGEGT. The CDR3 contains 11 residues. Trimming cost V 8 bases and J 4 bases, with 6 bases left between them. The CDR3 spells CASALYNEQFF. The CDR3 DNA reads as TGTGCCAGCGCTCTTTACAATGAGCAGTTCTTC.

This clonotype was detected only a few times. The chain employs TRBV5-4 and TRBJ1-1; 7 bases line up with TRBD1. Trimming at V came to 3 bases and at J to 7 bases, leaving 6 bases not matched to a gene. Germline loops: CDR1 SGHNT, CDR2 YYREEE (reference sequence). The CDR3 loop spans 13 amino acids. The CDR3 sequence: CASSSGTESEAFF. The CDR3 coding sequence is TGTGCCAGCAGCTCGGGGACAGAAAGTGAAGCTTTCTTT.

This clonotype was detected many times. The rearrangement joins TRBV7-6 to TRBJ1-3; the match to TRBD1 covers 9 bases. The ends lost 3 bases at V and 4 bases at J; junction bases unmatched: 13. The germline CDR1 and CDR2 sequences are SGHVS and FNYEAQ. This CDR3 is 18 amino acids long. CDR3 sequence: CASSLYPGQGFSGNTIYF. The CDR3 DNA is TGTGCCAGCAGCTTGTATCCGGGACAGGGATTCTCGGGAAACACCATATATTTT.

This clonotype was seen repeatedly, ten times or more. The chain couples TRBV5-1 to TRBJ2-1, with 8 bases identical to TRBD2. The CDR3 has 13 residues. Germline V gene lookup returns CDR1 SGHRS and CDR2 YFSETQ. The trim removed 5 bases at V and 9 bases at J, leaving 7 bases unmatched. The CDR3 spells CASSAGGLVEQFF. The CDR3, as DNA: TGCGCCAGCAGTGCGGGAGGTCTTGTTGAGCAGTTCTTC.

In its sample, this clonotype was seen a few times. The CDR3, as DNA: TGTGCCACCAGCAGAGGATCGGACCCTTACAATGAGCAGTTCTTC. Its translation is CATSRGSDPYNEQFF. The chain links TRBV15 to TRBJ2-1; no definite D call. This CDR3 comprises 15 residues. Germline V lookup: CDR1 LNHNV, CDR2 YYDKDF (reference sequence). The V end lost 1 base, the J end lost 4 bases, and 11 bases lay between the germline ends.

The chain couples TRBV12-3 or TRBV12-4 to TRBJ2-5, with D perhaps assigned TRBD1 or TRBD2 (5 bases each). V dropped 1 base and J dropped 6 bases, with 9 bases sitting between them. This CDR3 spans 13 amino acids. CDR3 in amino acids: CASSLGGRKTQYF. As DNA, the CDR3 is TGTGCCAGCAGTTTAGGGGGGAGAAAGACCCAGTACTTC.

The rearrangement joins TRBV20-1 to TRBJ1-6; D remains ambiguous. Deletions cut 6 bases from V and 7 bases from J, with 16 bases between. Germline V gene data show CDR1 as DFQATT and CDR2 as SNEGSKA (reference sequence). The CDR3 totals 14 residues. CDR3 bases: TGCAGTGCGGCCACGGGGTTCAAAAATTCACCCCTCCACTTT. Protein: CSAATGFKNSPLHF.

V gene TRBV7-2 combines with J gene TRBJ2-1; D not resolved. CDR3 length: 15 residues. The germline gives CDR1 SGHTA, CDR2 FQGNSA. Between the trimmed V and J ends, which lost 7 bases and 0 bases, there was a span of 13 bases. CDR3 bases: TGTGCCAGCATAATCTCGCTACACTCCTACAATGAGCAGTTCTTC. Encoded protein: CASIISLHSYNEQFF.

This clonotype was detected a few times. This sequence joins TRBV29-1 and TRBJ2-1; perhaps TRBD1 as D (6 bases). Germline V gives CDR1 SQVTM, CDR2 ANQGSEA. The V end lost 7 bases, the J end lost 5 bases, and 18 bases lay between the germline ends. The CDR3 length is 14 residues. The CDR3 DNA reads TGCAGCGCCTTAGAGGACAGCAGAAACAATGAGCAGTTCTTC. It is translated as CSALEDSRNNEQFF.

The CDR3 DNA sequence: TGTGCCTGGAGTGTATCGGGTTGGGGAGCTTTCTTT. Its protein product is CAWSVSGWGAFF. The chain is built from TRBV30 and TRBJ1-1; no clear D gene. CDR3 size: 12 residues. Per germline, CDR1 GTSNPN and CDR2 SVGIG (reference sequence). Trimming took 0 bases from V and 10 from J, leaving 12 bases between them.